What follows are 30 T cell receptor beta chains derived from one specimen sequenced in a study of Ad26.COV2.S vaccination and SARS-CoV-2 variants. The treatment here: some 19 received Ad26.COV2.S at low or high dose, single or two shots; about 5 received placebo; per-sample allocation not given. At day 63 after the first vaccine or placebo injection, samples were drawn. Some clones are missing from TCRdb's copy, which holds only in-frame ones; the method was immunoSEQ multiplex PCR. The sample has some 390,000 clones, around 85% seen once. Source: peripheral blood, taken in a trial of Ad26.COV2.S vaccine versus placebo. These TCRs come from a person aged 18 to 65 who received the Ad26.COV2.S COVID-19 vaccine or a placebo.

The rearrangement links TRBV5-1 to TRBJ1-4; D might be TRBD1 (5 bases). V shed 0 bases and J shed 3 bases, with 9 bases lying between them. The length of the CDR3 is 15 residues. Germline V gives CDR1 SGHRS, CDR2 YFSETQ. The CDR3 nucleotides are TGCGCCAGCAGCTTGGGTGGGGCGGCTAATGAAAAACTGTTTTTT. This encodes CASSLGGAANEKLFF. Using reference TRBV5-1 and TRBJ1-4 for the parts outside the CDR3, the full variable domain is KAGVTQTPRYLIKTRGQQVTLSCSPISGHRSVSWYQQTPGQGLQFLFEYFSETQRNKGNFPGRFSGRQFSNSRSEMNVSTLELGDSALYLCASSLGGAANEKLFFGSGTQLSVL.

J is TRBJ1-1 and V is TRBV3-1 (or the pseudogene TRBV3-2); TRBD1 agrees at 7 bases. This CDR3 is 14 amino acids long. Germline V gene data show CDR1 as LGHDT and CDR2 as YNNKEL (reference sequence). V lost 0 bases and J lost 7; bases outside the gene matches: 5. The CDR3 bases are TGTGCCAGCAGCCAAGAAGGGGGCAGTTATGAAGCTTTCTTT. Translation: CASSQEGGSYEAFF.

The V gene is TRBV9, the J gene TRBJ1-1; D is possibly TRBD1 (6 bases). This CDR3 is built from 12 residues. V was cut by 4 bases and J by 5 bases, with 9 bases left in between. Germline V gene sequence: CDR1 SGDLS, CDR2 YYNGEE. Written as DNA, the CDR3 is TGTGCCAGCAGCCGGGGGGCGACTGAAGCTTTCTTT. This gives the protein CASSRGATEAFF. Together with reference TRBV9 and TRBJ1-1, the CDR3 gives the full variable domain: DSGVTQTPKHLITATGQRVTLRCSPRSGDLSVYWYQQSLDQGLQFLIQYYNGEERAKGNILERFSAQQFPDLHSELNLSSLELGDSALYFCASSRGATEAFFGQGTRLTVV.

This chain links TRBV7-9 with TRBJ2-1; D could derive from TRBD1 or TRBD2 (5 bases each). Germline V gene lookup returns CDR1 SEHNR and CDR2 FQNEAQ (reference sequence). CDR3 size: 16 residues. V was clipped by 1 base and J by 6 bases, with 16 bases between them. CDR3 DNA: TGTGCCAGCAGCTTAGTGGGGGAATCCCGTGGCAATGAGCAGTTCTTC. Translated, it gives CASSLVGESRGNEQFF.

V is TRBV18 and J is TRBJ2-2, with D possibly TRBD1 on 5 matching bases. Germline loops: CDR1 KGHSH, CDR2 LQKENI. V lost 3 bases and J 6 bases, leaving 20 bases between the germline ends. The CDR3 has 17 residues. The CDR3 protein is CASSPAAGYEFAGELFF. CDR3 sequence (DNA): TGTGCCAGCTCACCGGCGGCAGGGTATGAATTCGCCGGGGAGCTGTTTTTT.

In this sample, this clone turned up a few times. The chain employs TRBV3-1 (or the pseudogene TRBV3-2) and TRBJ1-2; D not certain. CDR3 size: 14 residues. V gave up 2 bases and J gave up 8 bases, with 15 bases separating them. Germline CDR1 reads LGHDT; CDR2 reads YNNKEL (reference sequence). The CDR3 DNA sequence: TGTGCCAGCAGCCAATTAGGGCAGTTCGGGGGCTACACCTTC. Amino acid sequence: CASSQLGQFGGYTF.

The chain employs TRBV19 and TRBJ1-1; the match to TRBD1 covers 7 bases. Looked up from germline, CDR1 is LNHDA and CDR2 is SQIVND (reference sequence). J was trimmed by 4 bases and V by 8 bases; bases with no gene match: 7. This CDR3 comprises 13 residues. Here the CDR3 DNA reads TGTGCCAGTTCAAATAGGGGGCTCACTGAAGCTTTCTTT. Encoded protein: CASSNRGLTEAFF.

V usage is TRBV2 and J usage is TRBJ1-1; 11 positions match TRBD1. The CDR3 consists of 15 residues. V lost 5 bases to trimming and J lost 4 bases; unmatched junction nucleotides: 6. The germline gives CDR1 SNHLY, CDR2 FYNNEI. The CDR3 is CASSRTGGGRTEAFF. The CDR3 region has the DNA TGTGCCAGCAGTAGGACAGGGGGCGGACGCACTGAAGCTTTCTTT.

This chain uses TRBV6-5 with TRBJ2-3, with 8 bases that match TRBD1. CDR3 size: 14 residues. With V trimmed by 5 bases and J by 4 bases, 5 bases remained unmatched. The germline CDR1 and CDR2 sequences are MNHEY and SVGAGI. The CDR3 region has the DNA TGTGCCAGCAGTCCAGGGGGCGGCGCAGATACGCAGTATTTT. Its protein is CASSPGGGADTQYF.

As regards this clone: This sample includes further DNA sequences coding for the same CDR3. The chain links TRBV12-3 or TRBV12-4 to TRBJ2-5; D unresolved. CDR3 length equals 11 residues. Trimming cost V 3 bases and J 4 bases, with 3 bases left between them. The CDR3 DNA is TGTGCCAGCAGTTTTGGAGAGACCCAGTACTTC. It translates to CASSFGETQYF.

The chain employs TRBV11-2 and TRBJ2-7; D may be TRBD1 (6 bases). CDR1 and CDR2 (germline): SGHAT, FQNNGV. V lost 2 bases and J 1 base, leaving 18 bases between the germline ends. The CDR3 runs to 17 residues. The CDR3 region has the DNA TGTGCCAGCAGCTTAAGACTCGGATTGGACAGATCCTACGAGCAGTACTTC. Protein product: CASSLRLGLDRSYEQYF.

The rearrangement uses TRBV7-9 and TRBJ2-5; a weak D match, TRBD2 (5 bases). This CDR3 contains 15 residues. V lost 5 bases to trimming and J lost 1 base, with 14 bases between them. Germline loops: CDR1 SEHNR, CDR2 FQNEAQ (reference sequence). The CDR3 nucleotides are TGTGCCAGCAGCCAAAAGTATGCGGGCCAAGAGACCCAGTACTTC. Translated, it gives CASSQKYAGQETQYF.

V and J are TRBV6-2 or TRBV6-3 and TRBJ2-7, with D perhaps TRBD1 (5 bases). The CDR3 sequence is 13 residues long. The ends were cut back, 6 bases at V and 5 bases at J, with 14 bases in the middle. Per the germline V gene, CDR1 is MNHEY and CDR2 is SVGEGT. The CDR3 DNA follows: TGTGCCAGCAGCCCTAATGGCAGGGACGAGCAGTACTTC. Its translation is CASSPNGRDEQYF.

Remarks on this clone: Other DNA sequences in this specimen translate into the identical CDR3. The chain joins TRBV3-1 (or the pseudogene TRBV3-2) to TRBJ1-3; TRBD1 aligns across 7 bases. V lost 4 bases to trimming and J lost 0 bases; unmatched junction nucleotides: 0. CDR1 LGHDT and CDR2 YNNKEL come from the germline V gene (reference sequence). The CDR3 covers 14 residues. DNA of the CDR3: TGTGCCAGCAGCCGGGACAGCTCTGGAAACACCATATATTTT. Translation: CASSRDSSGNTIYF.

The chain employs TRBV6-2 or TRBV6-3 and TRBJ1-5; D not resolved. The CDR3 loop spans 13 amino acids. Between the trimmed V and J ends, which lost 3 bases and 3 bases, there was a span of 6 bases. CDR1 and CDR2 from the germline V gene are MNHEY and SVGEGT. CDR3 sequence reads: CASSYAINQPQHF. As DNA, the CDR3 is TGTGCCAGCAGTTATGCAATCAATCAGCCCCAGCATTTT.

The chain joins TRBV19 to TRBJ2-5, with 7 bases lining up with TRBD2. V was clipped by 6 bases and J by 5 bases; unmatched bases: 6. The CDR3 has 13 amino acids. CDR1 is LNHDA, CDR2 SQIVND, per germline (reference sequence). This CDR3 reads CASRVGEGETQYF. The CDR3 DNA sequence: TGTGCCAGTAGGGTAGGGGAGGGTGAGACCCAGTACTTC.

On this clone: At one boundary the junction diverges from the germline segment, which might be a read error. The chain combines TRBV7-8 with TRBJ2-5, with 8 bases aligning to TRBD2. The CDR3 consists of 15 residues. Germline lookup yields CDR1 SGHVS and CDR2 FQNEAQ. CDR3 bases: TGTGCCAGCAGATTAGCGGGGACCCCGGGAGAGACCCAGTACTTC. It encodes CASRLAGTPGETQYF.

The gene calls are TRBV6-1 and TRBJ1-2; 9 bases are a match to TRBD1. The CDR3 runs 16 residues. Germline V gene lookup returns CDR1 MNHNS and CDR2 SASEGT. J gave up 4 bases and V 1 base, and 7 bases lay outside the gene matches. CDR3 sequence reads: CASSEGTGAFGYGYTF. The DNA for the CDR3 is TGTGCCAGCAGTGAAGGGACAGGGGCGTTTGGCTATGGCTACACCTTC.

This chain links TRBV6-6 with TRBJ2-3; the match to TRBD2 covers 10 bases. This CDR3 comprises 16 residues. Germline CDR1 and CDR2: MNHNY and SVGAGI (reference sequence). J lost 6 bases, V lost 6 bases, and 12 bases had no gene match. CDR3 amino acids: CASRPAERGGLDTQYF. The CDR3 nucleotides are TGTGCCAGCAGGCCCGCCGAGCGGGGGGGCCTGGATACGCAGTATTTT.

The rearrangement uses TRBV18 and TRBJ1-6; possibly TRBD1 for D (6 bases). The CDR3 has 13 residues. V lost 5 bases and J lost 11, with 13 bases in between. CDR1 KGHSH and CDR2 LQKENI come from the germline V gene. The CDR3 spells CASSSTGNPPLHF. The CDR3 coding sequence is TGTGCCAGCTCATCCACAGGGAATCCACCCCTCCACTTT.

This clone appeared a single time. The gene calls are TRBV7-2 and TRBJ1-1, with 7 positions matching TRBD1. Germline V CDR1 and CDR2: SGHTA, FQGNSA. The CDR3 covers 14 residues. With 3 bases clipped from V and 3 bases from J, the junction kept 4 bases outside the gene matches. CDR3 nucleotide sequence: TGTGCCAGCAGCTTCCTGCAGGGGGACACTGAAGCTTTCTTT. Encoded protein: CASSFLQGDTEAFF. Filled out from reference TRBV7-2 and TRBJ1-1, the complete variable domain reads GAGVSQSPSNKVTEKGKDVELRCDPISGHTALYWYRQSLGQGLEFLIYFQGNSAPDKSGLPSDRFSAERTGGSVSTLTIQRTQQEDSAVYLCASSFLQGDTEAFFGQGTRLTVV.

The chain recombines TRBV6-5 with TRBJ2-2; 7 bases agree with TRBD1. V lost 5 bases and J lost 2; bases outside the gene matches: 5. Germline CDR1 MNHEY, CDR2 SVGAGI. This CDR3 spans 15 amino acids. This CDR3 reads CASSRGPSNTGELFF. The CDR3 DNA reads TGTGCCAGCAGTAGGGGGCCTTCTAACACCGGGGAGCTGTTTTTT.

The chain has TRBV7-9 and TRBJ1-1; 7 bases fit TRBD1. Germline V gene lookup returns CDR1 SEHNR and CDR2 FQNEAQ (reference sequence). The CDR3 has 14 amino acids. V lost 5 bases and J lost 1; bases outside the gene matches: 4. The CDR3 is CASSIQGGNTEAFF. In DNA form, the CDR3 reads TGTGCCAGCAGCATTCAGGGGGGGAACACTGAAGCTTTCTTT.

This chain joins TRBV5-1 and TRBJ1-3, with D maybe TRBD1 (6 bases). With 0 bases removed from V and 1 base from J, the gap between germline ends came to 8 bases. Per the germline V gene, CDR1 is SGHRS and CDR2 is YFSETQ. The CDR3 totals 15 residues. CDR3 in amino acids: CASSLEGGSGNTIYF. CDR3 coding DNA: TGCGCCAGCAGCTTGGAAGGGGGATCTGGAAACACCATATATTTT.

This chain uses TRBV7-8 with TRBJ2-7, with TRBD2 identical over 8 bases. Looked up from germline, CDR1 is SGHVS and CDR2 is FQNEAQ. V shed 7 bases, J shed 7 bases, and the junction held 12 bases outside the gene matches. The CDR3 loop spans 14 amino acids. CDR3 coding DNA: TGTGCCAGCACCGTCCCGGGACTAGTTGGGGAGCAGTACTTC. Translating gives CASTVPGLVGEQYF.

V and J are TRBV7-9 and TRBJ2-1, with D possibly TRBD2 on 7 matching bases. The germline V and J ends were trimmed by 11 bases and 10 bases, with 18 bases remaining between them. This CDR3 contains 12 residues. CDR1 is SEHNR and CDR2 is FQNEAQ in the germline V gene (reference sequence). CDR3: CALRGAFNEQFF. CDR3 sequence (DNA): TGTGCCCTACGGGGGGCATTCAACGAGCAGTTCTTC.

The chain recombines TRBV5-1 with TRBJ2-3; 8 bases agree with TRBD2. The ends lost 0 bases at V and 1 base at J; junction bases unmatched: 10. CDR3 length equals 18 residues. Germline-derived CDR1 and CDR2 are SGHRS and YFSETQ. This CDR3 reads CASSLDGGAGLGTDTQYF. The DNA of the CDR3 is TGCGCCAGCAGCTTGGACGGGGGGGCAGGATTAGGCACAGATACGCAGTATTTT. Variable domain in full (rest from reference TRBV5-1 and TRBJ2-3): KAGVTQTPRYLIKTRGQQVTLSCSPISGHRSVSWYQQTPGQGLQFLFEYFSETQRNKGNFPGRFSGRQFSNSRSEMNVSTLELGDSALYLCASSLDGGAGLGTDTQYFGPGTRLTVL.

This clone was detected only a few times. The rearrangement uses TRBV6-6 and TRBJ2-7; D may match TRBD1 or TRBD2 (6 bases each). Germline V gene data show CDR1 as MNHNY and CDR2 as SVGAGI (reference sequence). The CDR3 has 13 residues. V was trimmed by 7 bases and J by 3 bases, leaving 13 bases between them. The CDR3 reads CASNGGANYEQYF. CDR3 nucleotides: TGTGCCAGCAACGGGGGCGCAAACTACGAGCAGTACTTC.

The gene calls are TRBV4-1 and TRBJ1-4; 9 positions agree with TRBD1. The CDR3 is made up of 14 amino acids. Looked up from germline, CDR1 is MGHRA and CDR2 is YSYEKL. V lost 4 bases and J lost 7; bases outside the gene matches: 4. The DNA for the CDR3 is TGCGCCAGCAGCCGGGGGACAGGGAGTGAAAAACTGTTTTTT. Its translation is CASSRGTGSEKLFF.

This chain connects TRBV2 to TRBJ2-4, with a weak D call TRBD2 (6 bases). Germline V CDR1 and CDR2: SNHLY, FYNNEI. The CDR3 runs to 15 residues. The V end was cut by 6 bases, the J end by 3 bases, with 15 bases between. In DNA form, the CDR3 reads TGTGCCAGCAGCTCTACGGGACTGGGCAAAAACATTCAGTACTTC. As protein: CASSSTGLGKNIQYF.